This entry features one T cell receptor (beta chain) sequence. Germline CDR1 and CDR2: SGHTA and FQGTGA. Unmatched junction bases numbered 8, after V lost 5 bases and J lost 2 bases. The CDR3 runs 16 residues. These data originate in a study of blood T cell repertoires in COVID-19. Across the study: Acute and convalescent COVID-19 specimens originated in the United States, Italy and Spain. T cells, B-cell-depleted T cells, or PBMCs supplied cDNA or gDNA.

In the original processing: Reference gene primer amplification gave estimated nucleated cell counts. Assay used: immunoSEQ multiplex PCR; TCRdb lists only in-frame clones, some missing. V, J and clone size reflect that table, while D and trimming were determined from the DNA. The data show more than 150,000 clones, about 88% seen once. This sequence joins TRBV7-3 and TRBJ2-2, with 7 bases identical to TRBD1. Sequenced: peripheral blood. The clonotype originates from a young man with acute or convalescent COVID-19. CDR3 residues: CASSPTGEFNTGELFF. CDR3 nucleotides: TGTGCCAGCAGCCCAACAGGGGAATTCAACACCGGGGAGCTGTTTTTT.